The 32 T cell receptor beta chains in this list originate from one sample, sequenced in a study. In TCRdb, the RT-PCR reads were re-called with MiXCR into one record per CDR3 protein. The sample holds 550,000 to 750,000 distinct CDR3 sequences; around 14% are singletons and the top ten take 3.6%. Input material: memory CD4+ T cells from blood. The receptors come from a female donor in good health, serving as a healthy control.

This clonotype has a count of ten or more. This rearrangement joins TRBV12-3 or TRBV12-4 to TRBJ2-1, with a tentative D call TRBD1 (5 bases). The CDR3 has 12 amino acids. V was cut by 5 bases and J by 14 bases, with 16 bases left in between. Here the CDR3 DNA reads TGTGCCAGCAGTAGGGGTGGGCGCGCCGAGTTCTTC. Translating it yields CASSRGGRAEFF.

This clonotype was picked up a small number of times. The V gene is TRBV2, the J gene TRBJ2-4; weak D call: TRBD1 (6 bases). The CDR3 is made up of 16 amino acids. In germline, CDR1 is SNHLY, CDR2 FYNNEI. Trimming removed 0 bases from V and 7 bases from J, with 16 bases in between. This chain's CDR3 is CASSEALPRTDNIQYF. The CDR3 DNA reads TGTGCCAGCAGTGAAGCGCTTCCCAGGACAGATAACATTCAGTACTTC.

This clonotype occurred many times. The V call is TRBV29-1, the J call TRBJ1-5, with TRBD1 matching over 8 bases. Germline V gene lookup returns CDR1 SQVTM and CDR2 ANQGSEA. This CDR3 comprises 14 residues. The trim removed 7 bases at V and 1 base at J, leaving 6 bases unmatched. In DNA form, the CDR3 reads TGCAGCGCTGCACAGGGGGTAAGCAATCAGCCCCAGCATTTT. It yields the protein CSAAQGVSNQPQHF.

V gene TRBV7-2 combines with J gene TRBJ2-7, with D unresolved. Trimming took off 3 bases at V and 7 bases at J, with 13 bases between the two ends. This CDR3 comprises 13 residues. Per the germline V gene, CDR1 is SGHTA and CDR2 is FQGNSA. This CDR3 is CASSFLGSREQYF. The DNA for the CDR3 is TGTGCCAGCAGCTTTTTAGGGTCTCGGGAGCAGTACTTC.

This clonotype was observed many times. The rearrangement joins TRBV20-1 to TRBJ2-1; 8 bases are a match to TRBD2. The CDR3 has 14 residues. CDR1 and CDR2 from the germline V gene are DFQATT and SNEGSKA (reference sequence). V was clipped by 4 bases and J by 4 bases; unmatched bases: 6. The CDR3 here is CSANGREEYNEQFF. The CDR3 bases are TGCAGTGCTAATGGGCGGGAGGAGTACAATGAGCAGTTCTTC.

This clonotype appeared many times. The chain is built from TRBV20-1 and TRBJ1-1, with 7 nucleotides matching TRBD1. With V trimmed by 0 bases and J by 11 bases, 9 bases remained unmatched. The germline V gene encodes CDR1 DFQATT and CDR2 SNEGSKA (reference sequence). CDR3 length: 13 residues. The CDR3 DNA sequence: TGCAGTGCTAGAGATCCCGACAGGGTAGAGGCTTTCTTT. This gives the protein CSARDPDRVEAFF.

The table lists this clonotype with a count of one. This may be a read error, as it is one base from a much larger clone. The gene calls are TRBV10-3 and TRBJ2-3; 9 bases match TRBD2. The CDR3 totals 16 residues. The germline CDR1 and CDR2 sequences are ENHRY and SYGVKD. The CDR3 spells CATSGTSTYSTDTQYF. CDR3 coding DNA: TGTGCCACCAGTGGGACTAGCACCTATAGCACAGATACGCAGTATTTT.

The chain employs TRBV7-9 and TRBJ1-2; a weak D match, TRBD1 (6 bases). Trimming pared 2 bases from V and 3 bases from J, leaving 13 bases between. In germline, CDR1 is SEHNR, CDR2 FQNEAQ (reference sequence). This CDR3 region has 15 residues. CDR3 protein: CASSLSVGADYGYTF. In DNA, the CDR3 is TGTGCCAGCAGCTTATCGGTGGGGGCCGACTATGGCTACACCTTC.

This rearrangement joins TRBV7-2 to TRBJ2-5, with 7 positions matching TRBD2. The trim removed 4 bases at V and 5 bases at J, leaving 13 bases unmatched. The CDR3 has 16 residues. Germline V lookup: CDR1 SGHTA, CDR2 FQGNSA. The DNA of the CDR3 is TGTGCCAGCAGCTCCCCCCGTGGACTAGGGATCGAGACCCAGTACTTC. It specifies CASSSPRGLGIETQYF. Complete variable domain (other parts from reference TRBV7-2 and TRBJ2-5): GAGVSQSPSNKVTEKGKDVELRCDPISGHTALYWYRQSLGQGLEFLIYFQGNSAPDKSGLPSDRFSAERTGGSVSTLTIQRTQQEDSAVYLCASSSPRGLGIETQYFGPGTRLLVL.

V usage is TRBV12-3 or TRBV12-4 and J usage is TRBJ1-5; D not resolved. The CDR3 is 12 amino acids. Trimming stripped 2 bases from V and 9 bases from J, with 8 bases between. CDR3 in amino acids: CASSLTASPQHF. The CDR3 DNA sequence: TGTGCCAGCAGTTTAACCGCGTCGCCCCAGCATTTT.

This clonotype was seen more than once but under ten times. J is TRBJ1-2 and V is TRBV20-1; 8 nucleotides match TRBD1. This CDR3 has 11 residues. V was clipped by 6 bases and J by 7 bases; unmatched bases: 4. Germline-derived CDR1 and CDR2 are DFQATT and SNEGSKA (reference sequence). The CDR3 loop reads CSAQGAAGYTF. CDR3 nucleotide sequence: TGCAGTGCCCAGGGGGCTGCTGGCTACACCTTC.

This clonotype occurred a few times. This chain connects TRBV19 to TRBJ2-1, with D possibly matching TRBD2 (6 bases). Germline-derived CDR1 and CDR2 are LNHDA and SQIVND (reference sequence). V lost 7 bases and J lost 0, with 10 bases in between. The CDR3 consists of 14 residues. CDR3 protein: CASKTSFSYNEQFF. DNA for the CDR3: TGTGCCAGTAAAACTAGCTTCTCCTACAATGAGCAGTTCTTC. Together with reference TRBV19 and TRBJ2-1, the CDR3 gives the full variable domain: DGGITQSPKYLFRKEGQNVTLSCEQNLNHDAMYWYRQDPGQGLRLIYYSQIVNDFQKGDIAEGYSVSREKKESFPLTVTSAQKNPTAFYLCASKTSFSYNEQFFGPGTRLTVL.

The table lists this clonotype with a few counts. V and J are TRBV7-9 and TRBJ2-3; TRBD1 agrees at 8 bases. V was pared by 5 bases and J by 4 bases, with 11 bases of the junction left unmatched. The length of the CDR3 is 16 residues. Germline lookup yields CDR1 SEHNR and CDR2 FQNEAQ (reference sequence). The CDR3: CASSPGGGGGADTQYF. Here the CDR3 DNA reads TGTGCCAGCAGCCCAGGGGGCGGTGGAGGGGCAGATACGCAGTATTTT.

This clonotype came up many times. V is TRBV20-1 and J is TRBJ1-4; weak D call: TRBD1 (5 bases). Germline V CDR1 and CDR2: DFQATT, SNEGSKA (reference sequence). The CDR3 runs to 13 residues. Trimming stripped 5 bases from V and 7 bases from J, with 14 bases between. Here the CDR3 reads CSASPGRGEKLFF. CDR3 DNA sequence: TGCAGTGCTTCTCCGGGACGAGGTGAAAAACTGTTTTTT.

The chain joins TRBV5-1 to TRBJ2-1; TRBD2 matches at 10 bases. This CDR3 has 17 residues. CDR1 and CDR2 (germline): SGHRS, YFSETQ. V was clipped by 2 bases and J by 6 bases; unmatched bases: 11. The CDR3 loop is CASSFLAGVEGLNEQFF. The CDR3 nucleotides are TGCGCCAGCAGCTTTCTAGCGGGAGTAGAGGGGCTCAATGAGCAGTTCTTC.

V usage is TRBV2 and J usage is TRBJ1-1; 7 bases fit TRBD1. Germline-derived CDR1 and CDR2 are SNHLY and FYNNEI. V shed 7 bases, J shed 0 bases, and the junction held 8 bases outside the gene matches. This CDR3 contains 15 residues. CDR3 sequence: CASTRDSSMNTEAFF. DNA of the CDR3: TGTGCCAGCACCCGGGACAGTTCCATGAACACTGAAGCTTTCTTT. Variable domain in full (rest from reference TRBV2 and TRBJ1-1): EPEVTQTPSHQVTQMGQEVILRCVPISNHLYFYWYRQILGQKVEFLVSFYNNEISEKSEIFDDQFSVERPDGSNFTLKIRSTKLEDSAMYFCASTRDSSMNTEAFFGQGTRLTVV.

The V call is TRBV12-3 or TRBV12-4, the J call TRBJ2-2; tentatively, D is TRBD1 or TRBD2 (5 bases each). CDR3 length: 16 amino acids. V gave up 4 bases and J gave up 2 bases, with 14 bases separating them. The CDR3 bases are TGTGCCAGCAGTTCGGGGACCCCCGCTAACACCGGGGAGCTGTTTTTT. Amino acids: CASSSGTPANTGELFF.

The chain is built from TRBV12-3 or TRBV12-4 and TRBJ2-1; 7 nucleotides line up with TRBD1. Germline trimming cut 4 bases from V and 10 bases from J; bases unmatched to any gene: 7. The CDR3 contains 13 residues. The DNA of the CDR3 is TGTGCCAGCAGTTACGGGACAGTCCAGGAGCAGTTCTTC. Residues: CASSYGTVQEQFF.

The chain links TRBV20-1 to TRBJ2-7; 9 positions agree with TRBD2. Germline CDR1 is DFQATT and CDR2 is SNEGSKA (reference sequence). The CDR3 extends over 17 amino acids. V lost 0 bases to trimming and J lost 2 bases; unmatched junction nucleotides: 11. CDR3 loop: CSARDLTLSGSTYEQYF. For the CDR3, the DNA is TGCAGTGCTAGAGATTTAACCCTTAGCGGGAGTACCTACGAGCAGTACTTC.

Ten or more counts support this clonotype. The chain employs TRBV12-3 or TRBV12-4 and TRBJ2-1, with TRBD2 matching 8 bases. V lost 1 base, J lost 1 base, and 3 bases stayed unmatched. CDR3 length equals 16 residues. In nucleotides, the CDR3 is TGTGCCAGCAGTTTAGTTAGCGGGACTTCCTACAATGAGCAGTTCTTC. The encoded protein is CASSLVSGTSYNEQFF.

The chain joins TRBV27 to TRBJ2-3, with D possibly being TRBD2 (6 bases). From germline, CDR1 is MNHEY and CDR2 SMNVEV (reference sequence). Trimming shortened V by 5 bases and J by 8 bases, and 14 bases separated the two germline ends. The CDR3 has 13 residues. The chain's CDR3 is CASSAMWRGTQYF. CDR3 nucleotides: TGTGCCAGCAGTGCCATGTGGCGGGGTACGCAGTATTTT.

This clonotype has a count of ten or more. This rearrangement joins TRBV5-1 to TRBJ2-2, with unresolved D. V shed 0 bases and J shed 0 bases, with 9 bases lying between them. The CDR3 sequence is 16 residues long. Germline V gene data show CDR1 as SGHRS and CDR2 as YFSETQ. DNA for the CDR3: TGCGCCAGCAGCTTGGAAGCTGGAGCGAACACCGGGGAGCTGTTTTTT. This encodes CASSLEAGANTGELFF.

This clonotype was seen many times. The chain recombines TRBV7-3 with TRBJ1-1; D ambiguous. The CDR3 runs to 13 residues. Germline V lookup: CDR1 SGHTA, CDR2 FQGTGA. V lost 4 bases to trimming and J lost 7 bases, with 13 bases between them. The CDR3 sequence is CASSSRPGNEAFF. CDR3 bases: TGTGCCAGCAGCTCACGCCCCGGGAATGAAGCTTTCTTT. The complete variable domain, with remaining parts taken from reference TRBV7-3 and TRBJ1-1, reads GAGVSQTPSNKVTEKGKYVELRCDPISGHTALYWYRQSLGQGPEFLIYFQGTGAADDSGLPNDRFFAVRPEGSVSTLKIQRTERGDSAVYLCASSSRPGNEAFFGQGTRLTVV.

This clonotype has just a few counts. V and J are TRBV18 and TRBJ1-1; 7 positions match TRBD1. Germline V gene lookup returns CDR1 KGHSH and CDR2 LQKENI. The junction had 2 bases not matched to a gene; V was cut back by 0 bases and J by 4 bases. The CDR3 totals 14 residues. The CDR3 is CASSPPPGGTEAFF. The CDR3 DNA follows: TGTGCCAGCTCACCACCGCCAGGGGGCACTGAAGCTTTCTTT.

This clonotype was picked up a small number of times. This chain joins TRBV27 and TRBJ1-1, with 7 bases fitting TRBD1. The V segment lost 6 bases and the J segment 0 bases; nucleotides outside the gene matches: 13. CDR1 is MNHEY, CDR2 SMNVEV, per germline (reference sequence). The CDR3 consists of 17 residues. CDR3 in DNA: TGTGCCAGCAGCAACACTTGGGACAGTAGACTGAACACTGAAGCTTTCTTT. As protein: CASSNTWDSRLNTEAFF.

This sequence joins TRBV5-1 and TRBJ1-1; TRBD1 aligns across 7 bases. With V trimmed by 0 bases and J by 1 base, 15 bases remained unmatched. Germline V gene sequence: CDR1 SGHRS, CDR2 YFSETQ. The CDR3 consists of 19 residues. CDR3 nucleotides: TGCGCCAGCAGCTTGGCCAAGTGGGACAGACAAGTGGAGAACACTGAAGCTTTCTTT. Its protein is CASSLAKWDRQVENTEAFF.

This clonotype came up a few times. The chain recombines TRBV5-1 with TRBJ1-1; the match to TRBD1 covers 9 bases. The CDR3 has 15 residues. V gave up 2 bases and J gave up 3 bases; unmatched junction bases: 5. Germline CDR1 is SGHRS and CDR2 is YFSETQ. CDR3 bases: TGCGCCAGCAGCTTTACAGGGGGCCCGGACACTGAAGCTTTCTTT. This sequence encodes CASSFTGGPDTEAFF.

The rearrangement uses TRBV7-2 and TRBJ2-1, with a possible D match to TRBD2 (6 bases). Germline values: CDR1 SGHTA, CDR2 FQGNSA. Trimming left V 1 base short and J 3 bases short, with 13 bases between. The CDR3 is 16 amino acids. The CDR3: CASSLVSSGLYNEQFF. CDR3 in DNA: TGTGCCAGCAGCTTAGTATCCAGCGGGCTCTACAATGAGCAGTTCTTC.

This clonotype was seen only a few times. The chain uses TRBV5-1 and TRBJ1-1; D uncertain. The CDR3 covers 14 residues. V gave up 2 bases and J gave up 5 bases, with 13 bases separating them. Germline V gene lookup returns CDR1 SGHRS and CDR2 YFSETQ. The CDR3 is CASSFSSTGTEAFF. The CDR3 DNA sequence: TGCGCCAGCAGCTTTAGTTCTACCGGGACTGAAGCTTTCTTT.

In this sample, this clonotype turned up many times. As DNA, the CDR3 is TGTGCCTGGAGGAAGACCGCCCGGTTGGATGGCTACACCTTC. Translating gives CAWRKTARLDGYTF. The chain carries TRBV30 and TRBJ1-2, with D unclear. From germline, CDR1 is GTSNPN and CDR2 SVGIG (reference sequence). The CDR3 is made up of 14 amino acids. V lost 3 bases and J 6 bases, leaving 17 bases between the germline ends.

The chain employs TRBV20-1 and TRBJ1-2; TRBD1 aligns across 8 bases. This CDR3 spans 14 amino acids. V gave up 3 bases and J gave up 5 bases; unmatched junction bases: 8. The germline CDR1 and CDR2 sequences are DFQATT and SNEGSKA (reference sequence). The CDR3 reads CSASVPTGGYGYTF. The CDR3 bases are TGCAGTGCTAGCGTCCCAACAGGGGGATATGGCTACACCTTC.

Only a few counts were recorded for this clonotype. The chain recombines TRBV12-3 or TRBV12-4 with TRBJ1-3, with a weak D call TRBD1 (5 bases). V shed 5 bases and J shed 0 bases, with 11 bases lying between them. The CDR3 is 15 residues long. The chain's CDR3 is CASSLRQRSGNTIYF. In DNA, the CDR3 is TGTGCCAGCAGTCTAAGACAGCGCTCTGGAAACACCATATATTTT.